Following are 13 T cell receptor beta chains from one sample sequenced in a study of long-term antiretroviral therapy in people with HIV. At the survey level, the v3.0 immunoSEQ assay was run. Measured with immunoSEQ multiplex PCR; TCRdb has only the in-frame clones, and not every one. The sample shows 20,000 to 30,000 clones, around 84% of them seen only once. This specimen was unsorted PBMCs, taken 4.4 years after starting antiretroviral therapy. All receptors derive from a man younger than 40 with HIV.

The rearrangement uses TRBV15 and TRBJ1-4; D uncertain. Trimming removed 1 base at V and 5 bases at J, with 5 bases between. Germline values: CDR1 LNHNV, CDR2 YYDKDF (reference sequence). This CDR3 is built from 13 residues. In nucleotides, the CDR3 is TGTGCCACCAGCAGAGTCTCAAATGAAAAACTGTTTTTT. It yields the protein CATSRVSNEKLFF.

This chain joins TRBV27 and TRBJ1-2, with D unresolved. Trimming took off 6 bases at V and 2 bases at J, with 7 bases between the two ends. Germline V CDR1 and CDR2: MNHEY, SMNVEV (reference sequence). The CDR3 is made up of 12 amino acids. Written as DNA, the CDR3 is TGTGCCAGCAGCCCCGGGAACTATGGCTACACCTTC. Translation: CASSPGNYGYTF.

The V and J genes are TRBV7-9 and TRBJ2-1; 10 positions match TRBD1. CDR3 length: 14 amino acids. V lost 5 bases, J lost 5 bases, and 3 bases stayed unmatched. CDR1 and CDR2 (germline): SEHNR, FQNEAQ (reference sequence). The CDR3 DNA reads TGTGCCAGCAGCCAGGGACAGGGGAACAATGAGCAGTTCTTC. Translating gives CASSQGQGNNEQFF.

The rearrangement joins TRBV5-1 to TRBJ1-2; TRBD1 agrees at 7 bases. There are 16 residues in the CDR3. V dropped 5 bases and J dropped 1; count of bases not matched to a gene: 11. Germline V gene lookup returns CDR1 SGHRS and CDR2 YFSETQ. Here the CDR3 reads CASRSPGQAFNYGYTF. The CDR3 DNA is TGCGCCAGCAGGTCCCCCGGACAGGCCTTTAACTATGGCTACACCTTC. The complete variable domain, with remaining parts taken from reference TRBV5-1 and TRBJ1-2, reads KAGVTQTPRYLIKTRGQQVTLSCSPISGHRSVSWYQQTPGQGLQFLFEYFSETQRNKGNFPGRFSGRQFSNSRSEMNVSTLELGDSALYLCASRSPGQAFNYGYTFGSGTRLTVV.

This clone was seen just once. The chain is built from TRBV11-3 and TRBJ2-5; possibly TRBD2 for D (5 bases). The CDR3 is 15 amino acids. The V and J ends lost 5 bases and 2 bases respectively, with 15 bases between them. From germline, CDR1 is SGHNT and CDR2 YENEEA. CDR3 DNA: TGTGCCAGCAGCCTGGACCAAACGGGGCAAGAGACCCAGTACTTC. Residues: CASSLDQTGQETQYF.

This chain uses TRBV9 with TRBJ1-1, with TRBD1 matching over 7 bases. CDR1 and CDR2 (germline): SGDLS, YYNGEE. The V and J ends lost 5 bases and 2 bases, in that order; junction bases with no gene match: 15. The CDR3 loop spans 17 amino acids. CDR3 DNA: TGTGCCAGCAGTCGTTTGACAGGGCCTCCCGTAAACACTGAAGCTTTCTTT. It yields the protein CASSRLTGPPVNTEAFF.

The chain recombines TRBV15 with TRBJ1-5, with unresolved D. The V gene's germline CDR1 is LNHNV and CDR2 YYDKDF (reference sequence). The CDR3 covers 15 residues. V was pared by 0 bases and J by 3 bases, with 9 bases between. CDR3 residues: CATSRDKHPNQPQHF. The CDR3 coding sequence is TGTGCCACCAGCAGAGATAAGCACCCCAATCAGCCCCAGCATTTT.

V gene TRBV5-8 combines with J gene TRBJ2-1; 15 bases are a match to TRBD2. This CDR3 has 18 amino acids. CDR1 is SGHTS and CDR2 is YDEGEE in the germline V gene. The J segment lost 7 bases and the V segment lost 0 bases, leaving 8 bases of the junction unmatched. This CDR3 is CASSLAFGTSGRWNEQFF. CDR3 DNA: TGTGCCAGCAGCTTGGCCTTCGGGACTAGCGGGAGGTGGAATGAGCAGTTCTTC.

The CDR3 spells CASSFLGTGLYNEQFF. CDR3 coding DNA: TGTGCCAGCAGTTTCTTAGGGACAGGGCTATACAATGAGCAGTTCTTC. V usage is TRBV27 and J usage is TRBJ2-1; 9 bases are a match to TRBD1. The V and J ends lost 3 bases and 4 bases, in that order; junction bases with no gene match: 7. The CDR3 extends over 16 amino acids. Germline V CDR1 and CDR2: MNHEY, SMNVEV (reference sequence).

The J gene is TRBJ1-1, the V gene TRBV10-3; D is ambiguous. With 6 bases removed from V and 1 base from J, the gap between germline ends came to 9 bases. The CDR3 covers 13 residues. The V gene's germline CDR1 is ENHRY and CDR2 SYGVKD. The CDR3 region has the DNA TGTGCCATCAGGGTCGACACGAACACTGAAGCTTTCTTT. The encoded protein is CAIRVDTNTEAFF.

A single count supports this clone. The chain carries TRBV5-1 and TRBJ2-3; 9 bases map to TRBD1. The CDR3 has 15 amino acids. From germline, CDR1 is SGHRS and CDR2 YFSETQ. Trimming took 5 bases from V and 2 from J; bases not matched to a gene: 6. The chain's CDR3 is CASSPTGGYTDTQYF. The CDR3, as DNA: TGCGCCAGCAGTCCTACAGGGGGCTACACAGATACGCAGTATTTT.

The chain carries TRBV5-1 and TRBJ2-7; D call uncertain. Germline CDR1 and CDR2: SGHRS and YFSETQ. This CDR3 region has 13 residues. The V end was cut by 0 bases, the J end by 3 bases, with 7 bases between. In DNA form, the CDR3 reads TGCGCCAGCAGCTTGGAATCAGACTACGAGCAGTACTTC. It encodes CASSLESDYEQYF.

As DNA, the CDR3 is TGTGCCAGCAGCTTAAGCAGGGGGCGGGAAGAGACCCAGTACTTC. This encodes CASSLSRGREETQYF. The rearrangement links TRBV7-6 to TRBJ2-5; 8 nucleotides match TRBD1. V trimming: 2 bases; J trimming: 3 bases; junction bases outside the gene matches: 5. Per the germline V gene, CDR1 is SGHVS and CDR2 is FNYEAQ. The CDR3 contains 15 residues.